These 18 T cell receptor beta chains were sequenced from one sample in a study of molecular identifiers for immune sequencing clone quantification (dated by TCRdb to between 2017 and 2018). The library came from PCR. Sequencing was carried out with an Illumina HiSeq 4000. TCRdb ran its own pipeline on the public reads, namely fastp trimming at Q25 and MiXCR clone calling, and kept in-frame beta chains. Entries that share a CDR3 protein sequence are merged under the most common genes and DNA. The sample profile shows some 650,000 distinct CDR3 sequences; 20% of them were found once. 0.75% to 0.95% of the sample is in the top ten clones. Input material: naive CD8+ T cells from blood, with Jurkat cell RNA spiked in. The cell subset or site label, as the study defines it: FACS-sorted CD8+CD4-CCR7+CD45RA+ naive T cells. The receptor set was obtained from a human donor in good health. Some libraries in this study had Jurkat cell RNA spiked in.

This clonotype was detected ten times or more. The chain employs TRBV5-1 and TRBJ2-3; D possibly corresponds to TRBD2 (5 bases). Between the trimmed V and J ends, which lost 5 bases and 2 bases, there was a span of 15 bases. This CDR3 comprises 15 residues. Germline V lookup: CDR1 SGHRS, CDR2 YFSETQ. This CDR3 reads CASRQEPGNTDTQYF. The CDR3 DNA sequence: TGCGCCAGCAGGCAGGAACCGGGAAACACAGATACGCAGTATTTT. The whole variable domain, remainder taken from reference TRBV5-1 and TRBJ2-3, is KAGVTQTPRYLIKTRGQQVTLSCSPISGHRSVSWYQQTPGQGLQFLFEYFSETQRNKGNFPGRFSGRQFSNSRSEMNVSTLELGDSALYLCASRQEPGNTDTQYFGPGTRLTVL.

This clonotype showed up many times. The J gene is TRBJ2-3, the V gene TRBV4-1, with TRBD2 matching over 7 bases. Per germline, CDR1 MGHRA and CDR2 YSYEKL. CDR3 length: 15 amino acids. V lost 6 bases, J lost 3 bases, and 9 bases stayed unmatched. The CDR3 DNA follows: TGCGCCAGCAGAACTACTAGCGTATCGACAGATACGCAGTATTTT. This gives the protein CASRTTSVSTDTQYF.

This clonotype was seen many times. Here the CDR3 reads CASSLGLATYSYNEQFF. The DNA of the CDR3 is TGTGCCAGCAGCTTAGGGTTAGCGACCTACTCCTACAATGAGCAGTTCTTC. The rearrangement links TRBV7-9 to TRBJ2-1; perhaps TRBD2 as D (5 bases). CDR1 SEHNR and CDR2 FQNEAQ come from the germline V gene (reference sequence). CDR3 length equals 17 residues. The V and J ends lost 1 base and 0 bases respectively, with 13 bases between them.

Of note for this clonotype: Given a much more abundant clone one base away, this may be a read error. The V gene is TRBV25-1, the J gene TRBJ2-5; D uncertain. Trimming took 3 bases from V and 3 from J, leaving 17 bases between them. There are 16 residues in the CDR3. Germline lookup yields CDR1 MGHDK and CDR2 SYGVNS. The CDR3 spells CASSEAGYREKETQYF. The CDR3 nucleotides read TGTGCCAGCAGTGAGGCCGGTTACAGAGAAAAAGAGACCCAGTACTTC.

For this clonotype: One base away lies a much larger clone, so this may be a sequencing read error. The chain carries TRBV28 and TRBJ2-5; no reliable D call. Trimming pared 7 bases from V and 4 bases from J, leaving 19 bases between. CDR1 is MDHEN and CDR2 is SYDVKM in the germline V gene. The CDR3 spans 15 residues. The CDR3 DNA follows: TGTGCCAGCACCAGAAGTACGGGCTACCGAGAGACCCAGTACTTC. The encoded protein is CASTRSTGYRETQYF.

This clonotype was seen only a few times. The chain combines TRBV12-3 or TRBV12-4 with TRBJ1-1, with D uncertain. V lost 1 base, J lost 4 bases, and 10 bases lay in between. The CDR3 is made up of 14 amino acids. CDR3 bases: TGTGCCAGCAGTTTAGGAGGGTATACCACTGAAGCTTTCTTT. This codes for CASSLGGYTTEAFF.

This clonotype occurred a few times. The chain couples TRBV24-1 to TRBJ2-1; the match to TRBD2 covers 10 bases. Germline V gene data show CDR1 as KGHDR and CDR2 as SFDVKD. After removal of 1 base from V and 10 bases from J, the junction contained 12 bases not matched to a gene. This CDR3 is 17 amino acids long. The CDR3: CATSDFTSGNVNGEQFF. The CDR3 nucleotides are TGTGCCACCAGTGATTTCACTAGCGGGAATGTGAATGGGGAGCAGTTCTTC.

This clonotype was recorded many times. The V call is TRBV10-3, the J call TRBJ2-6; 12 bases line up with TRBD1. Germline CDR1 reads ENHRY; CDR2 reads SYGVKD. The J segment lost 3 bases and the V segment lost 5 bases, leaving 5 bases of the junction unmatched. The CDR3 is made up of 17 amino acids. CDR3 DNA sequence: TGTGCCATCAGTATGGGACAGGGGGCTTATGGGGCCAACGTCCTGACTTTC. Protein: CAISMGQGAYGANVLTF.

This clonotype came up many times. The V gene is TRBV29-1, the J gene TRBJ1-1, with D uncertain. Germline lookup yields CDR1 SQVTM and CDR2 ANQGSEA. The CDR3 spans 11 residues. In DNA form, the CDR3 reads TGCATGGGCGAAGGTAACACTGAAGCTTTCTTT. This encodes CMGEGNTEAFF.

This clonotype came up many times. The gene calls are TRBV9 and TRBJ2-3, with D possibly TRBD2 on 6 matching bases. V lost 3 bases and J 2 bases, leaving 10 bases between the germline ends. From germline, CDR1 is SGDLS and CDR2 YYNGEE. This CDR3 is 14 amino acids long. CDR3 protein: CASSGGLSTDTQYF. The CDR3 DNA reads as TGTGCCAGCAGCGGGGGACTTTCCACAGATACGCAGTATTTT. Combining the CDR3 with reference TRBV9 and TRBJ2-3 gives the whole variable domain DSGVTQTPKHLITATGQRVTLRCSPRSGDLSVYWYQQSLDQGLQFLIQYYNGEERAKGNILERFSAQQFPDLHSELNLSSLELGDSALYFCASSGGLSTDTQYFGPGTRLTVL.

In this sample, this clonotype turned up a few times. V gene TRBV6-2 or TRBV6-3 combines with J gene TRBJ2-7; weak D call: TRBD2 (6 bases). The V end lost 2 bases, the J end lost 7 bases, and 21 bases lay between the germline ends. The germline V gene has CDR1 MNHEY and CDR2 SVGEGT. The CDR3 is 16 amino acids. The CDR3, as DNA: TGTGCCAGCAGTTACACGGGCCGGGACTCACGGTGGGAGCAGTACTTC. Protein sequence: CASSYTGRDSRWEQYF.

The rearrangement joins TRBV23-1 to TRBJ2-7; D is unclear. TRBV23-1 is an ORF for which the function is uncertain. Trimming removed 7 bases at V and 2 bases at J, with 12 bases between. CDR3 size: 13 residues. CDR3 DNA sequence: TGCGCCAGCATCCTTTTTGACCCCTACGAGCAGTACTTC. Translation: CASILFDPYEQYF.

Note on this clonotype: A much larger clone lies a single base off, so this may be a read error. This rearrangement joins TRBV5-6 to TRBJ1-6, with D uncertain. Germline V gives CDR1 SGHDT, CDR2 YYEEEE. The CDR3 runs to 14 residues. The CDR3 loop reads CASSLVGYNSPPHF. The CDR3, as DNA: TGTGCCAGCAGCTTGGTAGGCTATAATTCACCCCCCCACTTT.

The V call is TRBV7-6, the J call TRBJ1-2, with 8 positions matching TRBD1. J was trimmed by 8 bases and V by 4 bases; bases with no gene match: 9. The CDR3 spans 14 residues. CDR1 SGHVS and CDR2 FNYEAQ come from the germline V gene. CDR3 sequence (DNA): TGTGCCAGCAGCTACGAATCAGGGGGCCGGGGCTACACCTTC. This encodes CASSYESGGRGYTF.

This rearrangement joins TRBV19 to TRBJ1-1, with unresolved D. Germline V gene data show CDR1 as LNHDA and CDR2 as SQIVND (reference sequence). V was cut by 7 bases and J by 5 bases, with 8 bases left in between. The CDR3 loop spans 11 amino acids. DNA of the CDR3: TGTGCCAGTATTGAGAGTACTGAAGCTTTCTTT. This sequence encodes CASIESTEAFF.

On this clonotype: This may stem from a read error, because a much larger clone lies one nucleotide away. The chain uses TRBV11-1 and TRBJ1-2; weak D call: TRBD1 (6 bases). This CDR3 contains 16 residues. V lost 1 base and J 3 bases, leaving 15 bases between the germline ends. Germline assignment: CDR1 SGHAT and CDR2 FQDESV (reference sequence). CDR3 sequence (DNA): TGTGCCAGCAGCTTAGTCCCCGACAGGAAAGACTATGGCTACACCTTC. It translates to CASSLVPDRKDYGYTF.

This clonotype was detected a few times. A read error may produce the germline difference seen at one junction end. The rearrangement joins TRBV5-3 to TRBJ1-1, with D unresolved. TRBV5-3 is assigned to the ORF class and has an uncertain function. The CDR3 runs 13 residues. In DNA form, the CDR3 reads TGTGCCAGCAGCTTAGGGTTGGCCACTGAAGCTTTCTTT. It translates to CASSLGLATEAFF.

This clonotype was observed many times. This chain joins TRBV12-5 and TRBJ2-1; 14 bases align to TRBD2. The V gene's germline CDR1 is LGHNT and CDR2 FRNRAP. With V trimmed by 6 bases and J by 3 bases, 13 bases remained unmatched. This CDR3 contains 19 residues. The CDR3 nucleotides are TGTGCTAGTGGCTTCAAACAGGGACTAGCGGGAGTGAGCTACAATGAGCAGTTCTTC. Translation gives CASGFKQGLAGVSYNEQFF.